This TCR beta chain was documented in a study of identical twins. Notes on the study in general: Zero-insertion findings could be partly confounded by invariant cells (MAIT and iNKT cells).

For this clonotype: Antigen specificity is unknown.

Unique molecular identifiers were present on the cDNA, and a universal primer site came from template switching. MiXCR was run by TCRdb on the 5' RACE reads, yielding one entry per CDR3 protein. The repertoire holds around 530,000 distinct CDR3 sequences, nearly 15% seen once, with roughly 0.4% in the top ten. Germline loops: CDR1 ENHRY, CDR2 SYGVKD. V was pared by 7 bases and J by 0 bases, with 15 bases between. This CDR3 spans 16 amino acids. These data were also reused for a study on yellow fever vaccine responses in identical twins.

Material for sequencing was CD4+ T cells sorted from blood. The chain is built from TRBV10-3 and TRBJ2-2; D might be TRBD2 (6 bases). The clonotype was recovered from a young woman in good health. CDR3 residues: CAIMGGGTANTGELFF. Written as DNA, the CDR3 is TGTGCCATCATGGGAGGTGGGACTGCGAACACCGGGGAGCTGTTTTTT.